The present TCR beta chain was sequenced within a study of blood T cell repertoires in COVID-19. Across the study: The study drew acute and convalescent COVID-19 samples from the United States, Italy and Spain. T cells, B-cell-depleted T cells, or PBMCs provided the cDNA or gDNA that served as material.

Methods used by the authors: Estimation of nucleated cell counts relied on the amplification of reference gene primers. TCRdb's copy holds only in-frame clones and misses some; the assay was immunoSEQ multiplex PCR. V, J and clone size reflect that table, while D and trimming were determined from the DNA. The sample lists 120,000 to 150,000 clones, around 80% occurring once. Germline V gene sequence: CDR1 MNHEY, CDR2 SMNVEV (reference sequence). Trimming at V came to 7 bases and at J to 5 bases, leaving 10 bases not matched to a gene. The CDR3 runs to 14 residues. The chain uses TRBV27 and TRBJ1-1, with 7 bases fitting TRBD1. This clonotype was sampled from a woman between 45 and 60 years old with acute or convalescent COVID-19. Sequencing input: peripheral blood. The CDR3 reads CASNRGGIRTEAFF. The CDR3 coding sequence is TGTGCCAGCAACAGGGGAGGCATAAGGACTGAAGCTTTCTTT.